This T cell receptor (beta chain) was observed in a study of beta chain features in type 1 diabetes. The study, taken as a whole, reports: All four CD4+ subsets of Type 1 diabetes patients contained TCRB CDR3s that were moderately but significantly shorter. VDJ junctions from type 1 diabetes patients carried fewer insertions and larger deletions. Shorter templates might be favored by PCR, equally in patients and controls.

This clone came up a few times. Antigen unknown. Expressed TCRB transcripts were sequenced after all isolated RNA was converted to cDNA. Clones were sequenced by immunoSEQ multiplex PCR, and TCRdb holds only the in-frame ones, with some missing. The sample contains 430,000 or so clones, approximately 10% of which appear only once. Material for sequencing was naive CD4+ T cells from blood. This sequence originates from a woman aged 18-30 years in good health.

The CDR3 loop is CASITPLTGNTEAFF. DNA for the CDR3: TGCGCCAGCATCACCCCCCTGACGGGGAACACTGAAGCTTTCTTT. The genes are TRBV23-1 and TRBJ1-1; D gene ambiguous. TRBV23-1 is identified as an open reading frame with a role that is uncertain. The V end was cut by 7 bases, the J end by 1 base, with 16 bases between. The CDR3 is 15 amino acids.